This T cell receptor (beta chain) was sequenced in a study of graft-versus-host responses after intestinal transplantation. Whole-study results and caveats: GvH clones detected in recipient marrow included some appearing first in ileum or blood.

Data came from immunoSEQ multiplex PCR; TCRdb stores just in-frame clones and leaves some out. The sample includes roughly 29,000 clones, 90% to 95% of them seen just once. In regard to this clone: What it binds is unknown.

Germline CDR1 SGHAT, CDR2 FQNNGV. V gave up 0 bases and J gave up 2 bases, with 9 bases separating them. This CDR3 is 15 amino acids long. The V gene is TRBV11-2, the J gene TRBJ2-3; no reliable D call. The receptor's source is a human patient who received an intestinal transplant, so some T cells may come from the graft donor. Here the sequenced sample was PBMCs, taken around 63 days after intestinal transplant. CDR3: CASSLDSTLTDTQYF. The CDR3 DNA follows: TGTGCCAGCAGCTTAGATTCGACTCTCACAGATACGCAGTATTTT.